A single sample gave rise to the 19 T cell receptor beta chains below, sequenced in a study of T cells in Graves' hyperthyroidism and ophthalmopathy. There were TCR beta CDR3 regions amplified from RNA transcripts. The primer set for the first-round RT-PCR of the TCR CDR3 was HTBI. MiXCR, run by TCRdb on the multiplex PCR reads, gives a single entry per CDR3 protein. In the table there are 500,000 to 550,000 distinct CDR3 sequences, just under 20% of which are singletons. The sequencing input was blood. These receptors all stem from a man aged 35-49 years with Graves' ophthalmopathy.

This clonotype was counted ten times or more. The chain carries TRBV12-3 or TRBV12-4 and TRBJ2-2, with TRBD2 matching over 11 bases. The CDR3 is 15 amino acids. V gave up 6 bases and J gave up 4 bases; unmatched junction bases: 4. CDR3 in amino acids: CASRSGTSGTGELFF. The CDR3 bases are TGTGCCAGCAGATCCGGGACTAGCGGCACCGGGGAGCTGTTTTTT.

At least ten counts were recorded for this clonotype. This chain connects TRBV5-1 to TRBJ2-1; 12 bases fit TRBD2. Germline V gene lookup returns CDR1 SGHRS and CDR2 YFSETQ. J was trimmed by 4 bases and V by 2 bases; bases with no gene match: 7. This CDR3 region has 17 residues. The CDR3, as DNA: TGCGCCAGCAGCTTAGCTAGCGGGGGGGCCGGGTACAATGAGCAGTTCTTC. The encoded protein is CASSLASGGAGYNEQFF.

This clonotype was seen a few times. The rearrangement links TRBV3-1 to TRBJ1-2, with D possibly matching TRBD1 (6 bases). V was shortened by 1 base and J by 2 bases, with 8 bases between the two germline ends. The CDR3 consists of 14 residues. Germline V gene lookup returns CDR1 LGHDT and CDR2 YNNKEL (reference sequence). The CDR3 loop reads CASSQADRNYGYTF. Here the CDR3 DNA reads TGTGCCAGCAGCCAAGCGGACAGAAACTATGGCTACACCTTC.

The V and J genes are TRBV4-1 and TRBJ2-4; D may be TRBD1 or TRBD2 (5 bases each). The V gene lost 1 base and the J gene lost 8 bases, with 6 bases spanning the gap. Germline V gene data show CDR1 as MGHRA and CDR2 as YSYEKL. The CDR3 length is 12 residues. The CDR3 loop reads CASSQVGDIQYF. In nucleotides, the CDR3 is TGCGCCAGCAGCCAAGTGGGGGACATTCAGTACTTC.

This clonotype has at least ten counts. The V call is TRBV2, the J call TRBJ2-2; D gene unclear. The germline V gene has CDR1 SNHLY and CDR2 FYNNEI. This CDR3 spans 15 amino acids. Between the trimmed V and J ends, which lost 1 base and 4 bases, there was a span of 10 bases. CDR3 sequence (DNA): TGTGCCAGCAGTGAAGTCGGCAGCCTCACCGGGGAGCTGTTTTTT. Translation: CASSEVGSLTGELFF. Full variable domain (outside the CDR3, taken from reference TRBV2 and TRBJ2-2): EPEVTQTPSHQVTQMGQEVILRCVPISNHLYFYWYRQILGQKVEFLVSFYNNEISEKSEIFDDQFSVERPDGSNFTLKIRSTKLEDSAMYFCASSEVGSLTGELFFGEGSRLTVL.

This clonotype occurred a few times. The rearrangement links TRBV20-1 to TRBJ1-2, with TRBD1 as a possible D gene (5 bases). V was trimmed by 3 bases and J by 2 bases, leaving 13 bases between them. Looked up from germline, CDR1 is DFQATT and CDR2 is SNEGSKA (reference sequence). The length of the CDR3 is 14 residues. In DNA, the CDR3 is TGCAGTGCTAGGGGACCAACTGAAAACTATGGCTACACCTTC. Protein: CSARGPTENYGYTF.

The J gene is TRBJ2-3, the V gene TRBV6-2 or TRBV6-3; D is possibly TRBD1 (6 bases). The CDR3 runs to 17 residues. Germline V gene data show CDR1 as MNHEY and CDR2 as SVGEGT. Trimming took 0 bases from V and 1 from J, leaving 14 bases between them. The CDR3 here is CASSYSRDIPRTDTQYF. The CDR3 DNA sequence: TGTGCCAGCAGTTACTCGAGGGACATCCCACGCACAGATACGCAGTATTTT.

The rearrangement joins TRBV9 to TRBJ2-1; D remains unclear. CDR3 length: 14 amino acids. Germline V gene data show CDR1 as SGDLS and CDR2 as YYNGEE. V lost 0 bases to trimming and J lost 0 bases, with 4 bases between them. The CDR3 spells CASSVANSYNEQFF. The CDR3 nucleotides are TGTGCCAGCAGCGTAGCTAACTCCTACAATGAGCAGTTCTTC.

This clonotype has only a few counts. The genes are TRBV20-1 and TRBJ2-2; 8 bases match TRBD1. The CDR3 length is 12 residues. V was pared by 5 bases and J by 5 bases, with 1 base of the junction left unmatched. Germline-derived CDR1 and CDR2 are DFQATT and SNEGSKA (reference sequence). The CDR3 sequence is CSADRGTGELFF. CDR3 bases: TGCAGTGCTGACAGGGGAACCGGGGAGCTGTTTTTT.

About this clonotype itself: A read error is possible here, since a much larger clone lies one base away. This chain joins TRBV2 and TRBJ2-7; a weak D match, TRBD2 (6 bases). This CDR3 has 13 residues. The germline V gene encodes CDR1 SNHLY and CDR2 FYNNEI. The CDR3 here is CASSELRGNEQHF. In nucleotides, the CDR3 is TGTGCCAGCAGTGAACTTCGGGGGAACGAGCAGCACTTC.

This clonotype showed up many times. The chain uses TRBV20-1 and TRBJ1-2; 11 nucleotides align to TRBD1. This CDR3 region has 13 residues. Trimming cost V 6 bases and J 7 bases; bases outside gene matches: 7. Germline V gives CDR1 DFQATT, CDR2 SNEGSKA (reference sequence). CDR3 coding DNA: TGCAGTGCCCTGGGACAGGGGGAAGGTGGCTACACCTTC. Translating gives CSALGQGEGGYTF.

Concerning this clonotype itself: Germline is not matched at one junction end, which may reflect a read error. This chain joins TRBV12-3 or TRBV12-4 and TRBJ1-2; maybe TRBD1 (5 bases). The CDR3 consists of 15 residues. The CDR3 spells CTSSFRRQSDYGYTF. The CDR3 DNA reads as TGTACCAGCAGCTTCCGCCGACAGTCCGACTATGGCTACACCTTC.

The chain is built from TRBV29-1 and TRBJ2-3; 8 nucleotides match TRBD1. Losses at the gene ends were 6 bases for V and 4 bases for J; bases not matched to a gene: 12. The CDR3 extends over 15 amino acids. Looked up from germline, CDR1 is SQVTM and CDR2 is ANQGSEA. CDR3 sequence: CSVAWTGLPADTQYF. In nucleotides, the CDR3 is TGCAGCGTCGCTTGGACAGGGCTTCCGGCAGATACGCAGTATTTT.

In its sample, this clonotype was seen many times. J is TRBJ1-5 and V is TRBV15; D is unresolved. The CDR3 has 14 residues. The V and J ends lost 1 base and 7 bases respectively, with 11 bases between them. The germline CDR1 and CDR2 sequences are LNHNV and YYDKDF (reference sequence). The CDR3 loop reads CATSRVEGLQPQHF. The CDR3 bases are TGTGCCACCAGCAGAGTGGAAGGGCTCCAGCCCCAGCATTTT. Full variable domain (outside the CDR3, taken from reference TRBV15 and TRBJ1-5): DAMVIQNPRYQVTQFGKPVTLSCSQTLNHNVMYWYQQKSSQAPKLLFHYYDKDFNNEADTPDNFQSRRPNTSFCFLDIRSPGLGDTAMYLCATSRVEGLQPQHFGDGTRLSIL.

This clonotype was counted once. One junction end does not reproduce the germline sequence, and a read error may be involved. V usage is TRBV7-3 and J usage is TRBJ2-2; D gene uncertain. This CDR3 region has 15 residues. Per germline, CDR1 SGHTA and CDR2 FQGTGA. The CDR3 nucleotides are TGCGCCAGCAGCCAACTGGGTGGGAACACCGGGGAGCTGTTTTTT. It translates to CASSQLGGNTGELFF.

This clonotype was detected only a few times. This chain connects TRBV20-1 to TRBJ2-3; D call uncertain. In germline, CDR1 is DFQATT, CDR2 SNEGSKA (reference sequence). V lost 2 bases and J 3 bases, leaving 18 bases between the germline ends. The CDR3 is made up of 16 amino acids. CDR3 sequence: CSARIGVGVRTDTQYF. CDR3 DNA: TGCAGTGCTAGAATAGGCGTCGGAGTTCGTACAGATACGCAGTATTTT.

This clonotype came up many times. The genes are TRBV28 and TRBJ2-7, with 7 bases lining up with TRBD2. With 5 bases clipped from V and 7 bases from J, the junction kept 5 bases outside the gene matches. The germline CDR1 and CDR2 sequences are MDHEN and SYDVKM. This CDR3 spans 12 amino acids. CDR3 sequence: CASSRTGREQYF. CDR3 in DNA: TGTGCCAGCAGTCGGACCGGGAGGGAGCAGTACTTC.

As regards this clonotype: An end of the junction differs from the germline gene, which may be a read error. This chain links TRBV7-8 with TRBJ2-7, with 8 bases fitting TRBD2. CDR1 and CDR2 (germline): SGHVS, FQNEAQ. This CDR3 region has 18 residues. The CDR3 loop is CASSQDLSGGREAYEQYF. DNA for the CDR3: TGCGCCAGCAGCCAAGATCTCTCGGGGGGGCGGGAGGCCTACGAGCAGTACTTC.

This clonotype has at least ten counts. The chain links TRBV12-3 or TRBV12-4 to TRBJ2-7, with D tentatively TRBD2 (5 bases). The CDR3 runs to 12 residues. V shed 1 base and J shed 6 bases, with 7 bases lying between them. The CDR3 loop reads CASSLVGSEQYF. The CDR3 nucleotides read TGTGCCAGCAGTTTAGTGGGGAGCGAGCAGTACTTC.